This TCR beta chain was captured by sequencing in a study of identifying expanded T cells in peripheral blood. This CDR3 has 13 residues. Trimming cost V 3 bases and J 3 bases, with 7 bases left between them. The germline V gene encodes CDR1 SNHLY and CDR2 FYNNEI. Data came from immunoSEQ multiplex PCR; TCRdb stores just in-frame clones and leaves some out. The table has more than 70,000 clones, around 86% seen once. No infections or other immune events were documented during collection. Whole-study findings and limits: Over around two and four weeks, about 15 and 19 clones changed, versus approximately 1.2 between replicates. Across healthy donors, higher total template counts meant significantly greater roughly two-week count variance.

On this clone: The antigen remains unidentified.

The source of this sequence is a person between 18 and 75 years old in good health. Specimen: blood. V and J are TRBV2 and TRBJ2-3, with D possibly matching TRBD1 (5 bases). The chain's CDR3 is CASSDGATDTQYF. CDR3 nucleotides: TGTGCCAGCAGTGATGGGGCTACAGATACGCAGTATTTT.